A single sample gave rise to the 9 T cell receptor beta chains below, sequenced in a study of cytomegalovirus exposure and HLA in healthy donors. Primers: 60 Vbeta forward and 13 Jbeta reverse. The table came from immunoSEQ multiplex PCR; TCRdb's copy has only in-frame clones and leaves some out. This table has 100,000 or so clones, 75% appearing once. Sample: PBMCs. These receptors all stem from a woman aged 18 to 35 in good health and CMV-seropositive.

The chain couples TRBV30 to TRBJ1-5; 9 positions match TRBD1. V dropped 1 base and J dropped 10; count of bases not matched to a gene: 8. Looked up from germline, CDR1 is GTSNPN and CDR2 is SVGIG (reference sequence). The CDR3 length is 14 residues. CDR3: CAWSGGTGTIPQHF. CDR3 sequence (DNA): TGTGCCTGGAGTGGAGGGACAGGGACAATACCCCAGCATTTT.

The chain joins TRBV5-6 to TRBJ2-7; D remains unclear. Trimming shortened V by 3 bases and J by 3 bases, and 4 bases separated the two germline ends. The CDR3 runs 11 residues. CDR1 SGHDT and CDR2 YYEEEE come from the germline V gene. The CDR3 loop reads CASSSNYEQYF. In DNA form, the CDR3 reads TGTGCCAGCAGCTCAAACTACGAGCAGTACTTC.

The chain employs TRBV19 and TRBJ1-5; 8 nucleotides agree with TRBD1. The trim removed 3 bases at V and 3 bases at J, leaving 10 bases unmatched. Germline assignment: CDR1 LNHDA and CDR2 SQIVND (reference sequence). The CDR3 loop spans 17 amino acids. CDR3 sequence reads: CASSIGTGLIFNQPQHF. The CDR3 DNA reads TGTGCCAGTAGTATTGGGACAGGACTAATATTCAATCAGCCCCAGCATTTT.

The CDR3: CASSRERGDSYEQYF. The CDR3 nucleotides read TGTGCCAGCAGTCGAGAGCGGGGTGATTCCTACGAGCAGTACTTC. The V gene is TRBV27, the J gene TRBJ2-7, with 7 bases lining up with TRBD2. The CDR3 consists of 15 residues. The ends lost 5 bases at V and 1 base at J; junction bases unmatched: 8. Germline V CDR1 and CDR2: MNHEY, SMNVEV (reference sequence).

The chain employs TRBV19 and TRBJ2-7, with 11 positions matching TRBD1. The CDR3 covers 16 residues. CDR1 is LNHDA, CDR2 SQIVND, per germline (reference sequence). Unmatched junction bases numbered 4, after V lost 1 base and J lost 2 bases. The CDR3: CASSIVAGQGAYEQYF. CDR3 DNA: TGTGCCAGTAGTATAGTCGCGGGACAGGGGGCCTACGAGCAGTACTTC.

The CDR3 sequence: CASSETGEGTQYF. The CDR3 DNA follows: TGTGCCAGCAGCGAGACAGGGGAGGGGACCCAGTACTTC. This chain joins TRBV7-2 and TRBJ2-5; D is perhaps TRBD1 (8 bases). V was clipped by 5 bases and J by 7 bases, with 14 bases between them. CDR3 length equals 13 residues. Germline values: CDR1 SGHTA, CDR2 FQGNSA.

DNA of the CDR3: TGTGCCAGCAGCCCTCGACAGGGGGATCAGCCCCAGCATTTT. Amino acid sequence: CASSPRQGDQPQHF. The chain couples TRBV7-2 to TRBJ1-5; the match to TRBD1 covers 9 bases. After removal of 5 bases from V and 5 bases from J, the junction contained 4 bases not matched to a gene. This CDR3 is 14 amino acids long. Germline V gene lookup returns CDR1 SGHTA and CDR2 FQGNSA.

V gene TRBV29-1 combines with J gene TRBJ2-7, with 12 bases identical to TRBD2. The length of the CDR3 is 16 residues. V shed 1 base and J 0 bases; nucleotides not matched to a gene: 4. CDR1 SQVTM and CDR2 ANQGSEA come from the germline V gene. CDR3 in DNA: TGCAGCGTTGAAGGTCTACTAGCGGGAGGCTCCTACGAGCAGTACTTC. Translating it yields CSVEGLLAGGSYEQYF.

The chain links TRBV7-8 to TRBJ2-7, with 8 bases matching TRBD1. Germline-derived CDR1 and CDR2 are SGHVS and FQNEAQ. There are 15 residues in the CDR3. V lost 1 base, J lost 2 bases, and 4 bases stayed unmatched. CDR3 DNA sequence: TGTGCCAGCAGCTTAGGCGGGACAGGACCCTACGAGCAGTACTTC. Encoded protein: CASSLGGTGPYEQYF.